Following are 30 T cell receptor beta chains from one sample sequenced in a study of T cells expressing NK-cell markers (dated by TCRdb to about 2020). Library construction relied on 5' RACE. Instrument used: Illumina HiSeq 2000. Each CDR3 protein sequence appears as one entry after TCRdb reprocessed the reads, and no DNA is included. The sample has 150,000 or so distinct CDR3 sequences on record. 37% of the sample is taken by the ten largest. Sequencing was carried out using blood T cells: a sorted CD56 or NKG2C T cell subset, CD4+ or CD8+ T cells, or bulk PBMC T cells (not recorded which). These receptors all come from a woman aged 45-65 years in good health. Donor details come from another sample of the same person, matched by shared clones.

This chain uses TRBV12-3 or TRBV12-4 with TRBJ2-1; TCRdb designates TRBD1, a call that cannot be tested without DNA. CDR3 size: 14 residues. CDR3 in amino acids: CASRTPMSYNEQFF.

V usage is TRBV28 and J usage is TRBJ2-1. Germline loops: CDR1 MDHEN, CDR2 SYDVKM. The length of the CDR3 is 13 residues. The CDR3 sequence is CASSFLAINEQFF.

The rearrangement joins TRBV3-1 to TRBJ2-7; TCRdb outputs TRBD2, but without DNA this stays unchecked. This CDR3 is 15 amino acids long. CDR1 and CDR2 (germline): LGHDT, YNNKEL (reference sequence). The CDR3 loop is CASSPGGGMDYEQYF.

CDR3 sequence reads: CASSSLMRDYGYTF. The chain couples TRBV12-3 or TRBV12-4 to TRBJ1-2. CDR3 size: 14 residues.

This rearrangement joins TRBV3-1 to TRBJ2-1. The CDR3 length is 13 residues. CDR1 LGHDT and CDR2 YNNKEL come from the germline V gene (reference sequence). CDR3 in amino acids: CASSQAAYNEQFF.

V and J are TRBV12-3 or TRBV12-4 and TRBJ1-1; TCRdb's assignment of TRBD1 cannot be checked, as there is no DNA. The CDR3 runs to 14 residues. CDR3 loop: CASSDGTGFTEAFF.

The rearrangement links TRBV2 to TRBJ2-2. The CDR3 contains 11 residues. Germline V gives CDR1 SNHLY, CDR2 FYNNEI. CDR3: CATTNTGELFF.

The chain has TRBV4-1 and TRBJ1-2; TCRdb reports TRBD1, a call that lacks DNA to check it against. This CDR3 contains 15 residues. Germline V lookup: CDR1 MGHRA, CDR2 YSYEKL. The CDR3 region is CASSPRDPSNYGYTF.

This chain joins TRBV5-4 and TRBJ2-1. The CDR3 is 14 amino acids. Germline loops: CDR1 SGHNT, CDR2 YYREEE (reference sequence). The CDR3 loop reads CASSLAGPYNEQFF. Based on the CDR3 plus reference TRBV5-4 and TRBJ2-1, the full variable domain is ETGVTQSPTHLIKTRGQQVTLRCSSQSGHNTVSWYQQALGQGPQFIFQYYREEENGRGNFPPRFSGLQFPNYSSELNVNALELDDSALYLCASSLAGPYNEQFFGPGTRLTVL.

This chain links TRBV27 with TRBJ2-2; TCRdb gives TRBD2 as the D gene, but with no DNA this cannot be confirmed. The CDR3 length is 13 residues. Germline CDR1 MNHEY, CDR2 SMNVEV (reference sequence). CDR3 residues: CASSLSGNGELFF.

V and J are TRBV9 and TRBJ2-7; TCRdb returns TRBD1, unconfirmable since there is no DNA. The CDR3 length is 16 residues. CDR1 and CDR2 from the germline V gene are SGDLS and YYNGEE. CDR3 amino acids: CASSVGLGGSSYEQYF.

This rearrangement joins TRBV6-5 to TRBJ2-7; TCRdb names TRBD1, which stays unverified in the absence of DNA. CDR1 MNHEY and CDR2 SVGAGI come from the germline V gene. The CDR3 is 14 amino acids. The CDR3 sequence is CASRARDRAYEQYF.

The chain joins TRBV25-1 to TRBJ2-7; the TCRdb call, TRBD1, lacks DNA for checking. The CDR3 consists of 17 residues. Germline CDR1 MGHDK, CDR2 SYGVNS. Here the CDR3 reads CASSAPRTLVSYGEQYF.

The chain uses TRBV7-3 and TRBJ2-7. Germline V lookup: CDR1 SGHTA, CDR2 FQGTGA. The CDR3 has 13 residues. CDR3 loop: CASSPDLDYEQYF.

The chain employs TRBV24-1 and TRBJ2-1; the TCRdb call, TRBD1, lacks DNA for checking. Looked up from germline, CDR1 is KGHDR and CDR2 is SFDVKD. CDR3 length: 16 amino acids. CDR3 in amino acids: CATSESGGLVYNEQFF.

The chain links TRBV15 to TRBJ2-7; the TCRdb D gene call, TRBD1, has no DNA to confirm it. CDR1 and CDR2 (germline): LNHNV, YYDKDF (reference sequence). The CDR3 extends over 15 amino acids. CDR3 residues: CATSRRQGVSYEQYF.

V gene TRBV20-1 combines with J gene TRBJ1-1; TCRdb indicates TRBD1, and absent DNA this call remains unverified. The CDR3 loop spans 14 amino acids. Germline V gene data show CDR1 as DFQATT and CDR2 as SNEGSKA (reference sequence). The CDR3 sequence is CSARAPTDRTEAFF.

This chain links TRBV25-1 with TRBJ1-1. Germline lookup yields CDR1 MGHDK and CDR2 SYGVNS. The CDR3 loop spans 14 amino acids. The CDR3 spells CASSVGTVNTEAFF. Complete variable domain (other parts from reference TRBV25-1 and TRBJ1-1): EADIYQTPRYLVIGTGKKITLECSQTMGHDKMYWYQQDPGMELHLIHYSYGVNSTEKGDLSSESTVSRIRTEHFPLTLESARPSHTSQYLCASSVGTVNTEAFFGQGTRLTVV.

V and J are TRBV25-1 and TRBJ1-1. The CDR3 is 13 amino acids. Germline CDR1 and CDR2: MGHDK and SYGVNS. CDR3 region: CASSEGMEVPAFF.

CDR3: CASSVNREAFF. The genes are TRBV19 and TRBJ1-1. CDR3 length: 11 amino acids. Germline loops: CDR1 LNHDA, CDR2 SQIVND (reference sequence).

The V gene is TRBV7-3, the J gene TRBJ2-3; the TCRdb D gene call, TRBD1, has no DNA to confirm it. Germline V gene lookup returns CDR1 SGHTA and CDR2 FQGTGA. This CDR3 comprises 16 residues. CDR3 amino acids: CASSPGVGGLTDTQYF.

The chain is built from TRBV19 and TRBJ1-5. The CDR3 extends over 13 amino acids. Germline CDR1 is LNHDA and CDR2 is SQIVND (reference sequence). The CDR3 region is CASSMVSGQPQHF.

V gene TRBV20-1 combines with J gene TRBJ2-5. The CDR3 has 14 amino acids. Germline V CDR1 and CDR2: DFQATT, SNEGSKA (reference sequence). The CDR3 here is CSARDDGLGETQYF.

The genes are TRBV7-9 and TRBJ2-5; TCRdb's D gene call, TRBD1, goes unchecked for lack of DNA. This CDR3 has 14 amino acids. Germline assignment: CDR1 SEHNR and CDR2 FQNEAQ (reference sequence). The CDR3 reads CASSLANREWTQYF.

The chain couples TRBV4-1 to TRBJ2-7; TCRdb reports TRBD1, a call that lacks DNA to check it against. The CDR3 spans 15 residues. CDR1 is MGHRA, CDR2 YSYEKL, per germline. The CDR3 loop reads CASSADRGALSEQYF.

This chain joins TRBV27 and TRBJ2-6. This CDR3 has 13 amino acids. Germline CDR1 and CDR2: MNHEY and SMNVEV (reference sequence). CDR3 region: CASSFSGANVLTF.

This sequence joins TRBV29-1 and TRBJ2-1; no DNA is available, so the TRBD1 call from TCRdb remains unchecked. The germline V gene encodes CDR1 SQVTM and CDR2 ANQGSEA. The CDR3 loop spans 16 amino acids. CDR3 loop: CSVEAVGQEGYNEQFF.

V usage is TRBV7-3 and J usage is TRBJ2-3. CDR3 length equals 14 residues. Germline CDR1 reads SGHTA; CDR2 reads FQGTGA. CDR3 amino acids: CASSPTGPTDTQYF.

This chain connects TRBV7-9 to TRBJ1-1; TCRdb lists TRBD1, though no DNA is available to test this call. The CDR3 consists of 14 residues. Germline V lookup: CDR1 SEHNR, CDR2 FQNEAQ (reference sequence). CDR3: CASSEQGANTEAFF.

The rearrangement uses TRBV7-9 and TRBJ2-7. The CDR3 length is 15 residues. CDR1 and CDR2 from the germline V gene are SEHNR and FQNEAQ (reference sequence). The chain's CDR3 is CASSLFWEGYYEQHF.